Below, one T cell receptor (beta chain) is given with its context. Which antigen it targets is not known. No base qualities exist here, and no much larger clone lies one base off it. This record belongs to a study of T cell repertoires in cytomegalovirus infection (dated by TCRdb to between 2018 and 2021). Regarding the complete study: Donor HLA type was relevant to the analysis, because carriage of CMV infection together with the matching HLA type was indicated by public TCR beta signatures. Overall results and qualifications from the work: Carriers of CMV infection plus the relevant HLA type were discriminated by the cumulative frequency of public TCR beta family members in the study cohort and in an independent roughly 400-donor cohort. The ex vivo response was dominated by HLA-C-restricted CMV-specific TCR beta clonotypes, which also provided the single most frequent clonotype in two of eight donors.

Deletion took 2 bases off V and 5 bases off J, with a span of 8 bases between the germline ends. Reading from cysteine to phenylalanine, the CDR3 counts 13 amino acids. The retained sequence is limited to the CDR3, 39 bases, with the frame set at the first base. CDR1 MRHNA and CDR2 SNTAGT are derived from the germline V gene. Sequencing relied on an Illumina HiSeq 1500. TCRdb handled the public reads itself, with Q25 trimming in fastp and clone calling in MiXCR, and kept productive beta chains. For every CDR3 protein sequence, its rows merge into one entry that carries the most common genes and DNA. The sample contains about 400,000 distinct CDR3 sequences, roughly 20% of them found a single time. The biggest ten clones account for 8.7% of the sample.

The rearranged segments are TRBV6-4 and TRBJ2-3; confidence is insufficient to name the D gene. The specimen was PBMCs. The sequence was collected from a human donor in good health (CMV status not recorded). Some clones in this sample may be carry-over from other donors' samples. CDR3 loop: CASSDHIGDTQYF. The sequenced DNA: TGTGCCAGCAGTGACCACATAGGAGATACGCAGTATTTT.